These 32 T cell receptor beta chains came from one sample sequenced in a study of T cells in Graves' hyperthyroidism and ophthalmopathy. Amplified TCR beta CDR3 regions derived from RNA transcripts. A set of HTBI primers served as the primers for a first-round RT-PCR of the TCR CDR3. TCRdb recomputed calls from the multiplex PCR reads with MiXCR, one row per CDR3 protein. The sample has over 300,000 distinct CDR3 sequences, approximately 13% seen once; the top ten hold more than 9.5%. Material: blood. These receptor sequences come from a woman aged 55 to 70 with Graves' hyperthyroidism.

This clonotype occurred many times. The chain links TRBV28 to TRBJ1-1; D is ambiguous. Trimming stripped 1 base from V and 4 bases from J, with 10 bases between. The germline gives CDR1 MDHEN, CDR2 SYDVKM. The CDR3 length is 14 residues. The chain's CDR3 is CASSLFLDVTEAFF. In nucleotides, the CDR3 is TGTGCCAGCAGTTTATTTCTTGACGTCACTGAAGCTTTCTTT.

The chain couples TRBV20-1 to TRBJ2-5; D possibly matches TRBD1 or TRBD2 (5 bases each). The CDR3 runs 15 residues. The V gene's germline CDR1 is DFQATT and CDR2 SNEGSKA (reference sequence). The V end lost 4 bases, the J end lost 6 bases, and 21 bases lay between the germline ends. CDR3 residues: CSAKPGRMLLQTQYF. In DNA form, the CDR3 reads TGCAGTGCTAAGCCGGGACGGATGCTTTTGCAGACCCAGTACTTC.

There are a few counts of this clonotype. It may be a read error: a sequence one base away is much more abundant. This chain joins TRBV5-4 and TRBJ2-1; possibly TRBD2 for D (5 bases). Germline assignment: CDR1 SGHNT and CDR2 YYREEE (reference sequence). This CDR3 is 14 amino acids long. The CDR3 region is CASSLGLDYNGQFF. The CDR3 region has the DNA TGTGCCAGCAGCTTGGGGCTAGACTACAATGGGCAGTTCTTC.

This clonotype has a handful of counts. This chain connects TRBV18 to TRBJ1-5, with 7 bases lining up with TRBD1. In germline, CDR1 is KGHSH, CDR2 LQKENI. CDR3 length: 15 residues. Trimming removed 5 bases from V and 2 bases from J; junction bases left unmatched: 6. The CDR3 is CASSRQGFGNQPQHF. CDR3 DNA sequence: TGTGCCAGCTCAAGACAGGGTTTCGGCAATCAGCCCCAGCATTTT.

This clonotype was detected only a few times. It may be a read error: a sequence one base away is much more abundant. Here the CDR3 omits its conserved ending phenylalanine or tryptophan, so a read error is the likely source. V and J are TRBV6-1 and TRBJ2-7; a possible D gene is TRBD1 (6 bases). CDR3 length: 14 amino acids. Per the germline V gene, CDR1 is MNHNS and CDR2 is SASEGT. The V end was cut by 5 bases, the J end by 0 bases, with 11 bases between. CDR3 DNA: TGTGCCAGCAGTCCGTCGGACAGCTCCTACGAGCAGTACCTC. Translated, it gives CASSPSDSSYEQYL.

This clonotype was observed a single time. At one end the junction does not follow the germline gene, possibly because of a read error. V usage is TRBV7-7 and J usage is TRBJ2-2, with 8 positions matching TRBD1. The germline V gene has CDR1 SSHAT and CDR2 FNYEAQ (reference sequence). The CDR3 has 17 amino acids. CDR3 sequence (DNA): TGTGCTAGCAGTCCCCTCCCGGGACAGGATTACACCGGGGAGCTGTTTTTT. Translated: CASSPLPGQDYTGELFF.

This rearrangement joins TRBV28 to TRBJ1-4; D gene ambiguous. The CDR3 has 15 amino acids. Germline V gene lookup returns CDR1 MDHEN and CDR2 SYDVKM. Trimming shortened V by 3 bases and J by 0 bases, and 8 bases separated the two germline ends. The CDR3 DNA is TGTGCCAGCAGTTTCTCGACCGCAACTAATGAAAAACTGTTTTTT. Translation gives CASSFSTATNEKLFF.

This clonotype was seen only a few times. The chain recombines TRBV27 with TRBJ2-3; possible D gene TRBD1, 5 bases. CDR1 is MNHEY and CDR2 is SMNVEV in the germline V gene (reference sequence). Trimming cost V 6 bases and J 1 base, with 17 bases left between them. The CDR3 length is 16 residues. CDR3 sequence: CASRITGRVRTDTQYF. Written as DNA, the CDR3 is TGTGCCAGCAGGATTACAGGACGGGTTCGCACAGATACGCAGTATTTT.

With respect to this clonotype: One base away lies a much larger clone, so this may be a sequencing read error. V and J are TRBV10-3 and TRBJ1-1; D gene unclear. The V end was cut by 11 bases, the J end by 4 bases, with 14 bases between. Germline CDR1 and CDR2: ENHRY and SYGVKD. This CDR3 is 12 amino acids long. The chain's CDR3 is CAVKASGTEAFF. For the CDR3, the DNA is TGTGCCGTCAAAGCGTCGGGCACTGAAGCTTTCTTT.

About this clonotype itself: This may stem from a read error, because a much larger clone lies one nucleotide away. This rearrangement joins TRBV27 to TRBJ2-3; D is perhaps TRBD2 (5 bases). The germline V gene encodes CDR1 MNHEY and CDR2 SMNVEV (reference sequence). This CDR3 has 15 amino acids. The CDR3 DNA reads TGTGCCAACAGTTTCAAGCGGCTTAGCACAGATACGCAGTATTTT. Translated, it gives CANSFKRLSTDTQYF.

This clonotype occurred many times. This sequence joins TRBV29-1 and TRBJ2-3, with 9 bases that match TRBD2. Per the germline V gene, CDR1 is SQVTM and CDR2 is ANQGSEA. This CDR3 contains 15 residues. Unmatched junction bases numbered 7, after V lost 6 bases and J lost 0 bases. CDR3 amino acids: CSVALAGTSTDTQYF. The CDR3 bases are TGCAGCGTGGCCCTAGCGGGAACTAGCACAGATACGCAGTATTTT.

The CDR3 loop reads CASSTGGGQETQYF. The CDR3, as DNA: TGCGCCAGCAGCACCGGAGGTGGGCAAGAGACCCAGTACTTC. The chain links TRBV5-1 to TRBJ2-5; D is possibly TRBD2 (5 bases). Trimming cost V 4 bases and J 2 bases, with 12 bases left between them. The germline gives CDR1 SGHRS, CDR2 YFSETQ. The CDR3 runs to 14 residues. The entire variable domain, with the rest obtained from reference TRBV5-1 and TRBJ2-5, is as follows: KAGVTQTPRYLIKTRGQQVTLSCSPISGHRSVSWYQQTPGQGLQFLFEYFSETQRNKGNFPGRFSGRQFSNSRSEMNVSTLELGDSALYLCASSTGGGQETQYFGPGTRLLVL.

V is TRBV7-9 and J is TRBJ2-3; 14 nucleotides align to TRBD2. Looked up from germline, CDR1 is SEHNR and CDR2 is FQNEAQ (reference sequence). The CDR3 covers 15 residues. J gave up 7 bases and V 5 bases, and 5 bases lay outside the gene matches. Here the CDR3 reads CASSGGTSGSNTQYF. The CDR3 coding sequence is TGTGCCAGCAGCGGAGGGACTAGCGGGAGTAATACGCAGTATTTT.

This clonotype was recorded at least ten times. The chain has TRBV24-1 and TRBJ2-3, with D unresolved. Trimming took off 4 bases at V and 8 bases at J, with 12 bases between the two ends. Germline V gene lookup returns CDR1 KGHDR and CDR2 SFDVKD. The CDR3 covers 13 residues. The CDR3 is CATSDSVDFTQYF. CDR3 coding DNA: TGTGCCACCAGTGACTCGGTTGACTTTACGCAGTATTTT.

This clonotype was counted ten times or more. The V call is TRBV4-1, the J call TRBJ2-7, with TRBD1 matching 8 bases. Germline loops: CDR1 MGHRA, CDR2 YSYEKL. V lost 6 bases and J lost 3; bases outside the gene matches: 7. This CDR3 spans 14 amino acids. CDR3 protein: CASRPGTGLYEQYF. CDR3 bases: TGCGCCAGCAGACCCGGGACAGGCCTCTACGAGCAGTACTTC.

The chain recombines TRBV7-9 with TRBJ1-5; 8 nucleotides align to TRBD1. The CDR3 contains 15 residues. The germline V gene encodes CDR1 SEHNR and CDR2 FQNEAQ (reference sequence). J lost 2 bases, V lost 5 bases, and 5 bases had no gene match. The CDR3 loop reads CASSRQGSGNQPQHF. The CDR3 DNA sequence: TGTGCCAGCAGCCGACAGGGGTCCGGCAATCAGCCCCAGCATTTT. The full variable domain, in which reference TRBV7-9 and TRBJ1-5 provide the parts outside the CDR3, is DTGVSQNPRHKITKRGQNVTFRCDPISEHNRLYWYRQTLGQGPEFLTYFQNEAQLEKSRLLSDRFSAERPKGSFSTLEIQRTEQGDSAMYLCASSRQGSGNQPQHFGDGTRLSIL.

This clonotype came up many times. The chain carries TRBV7-9 and TRBJ2-1; 7 positions agree with TRBD1. The CDR3 has 14 residues. Germline V gene data show CDR1 as SEHNR and CDR2 as FQNEAQ (reference sequence). V lost 5 bases to trimming and J lost 4 bases; unmatched junction nucleotides: 5. DNA for the CDR3: TGTGCCAGCAGCCCGGACAGGTTTTACAATGAGCAGTTCTTC. Amino acids: CASSPDRFYNEQFF.

This CDR3 is CASSGMAGARNTIYF. As DNA, the CDR3 is TGCGCCAGCAGCGGGATGGCAGGGGCGCGAAACACCATATATTTT. This chain joins TRBV10-2 and TRBJ1-3, with D possibly TRBD1 on 6 matching bases. V lost 6 bases to trimming and J lost 5 bases, with 17 bases between them. Germline CDR1 WSHSY, CDR2 SAAADI. The length of the CDR3 is 15 residues.

This clonotype has ten or more counts. The rearrangement links TRBV2 to TRBJ2-7; 16 bases are shared with TRBD2. V dropped 4 bases and J dropped 12; count of bases not matched to a gene: 6. The CDR3 runs to 14 residues. The germline CDR1 and CDR2 sequences are SNHLY and FYNNEI. CDR3 amino acids: CASSGGTSGRGRYF. The CDR3 DNA is TGTGCCAGCAGTGGGGGGACTAGCGGGAGGGGACGGTACTTC.

This clonotype appeared many times. The gene calls are TRBV11-2 and TRBJ1-3; D is ambiguous. V shed 5 bases and J shed 1 base, with 9 bases lying between them. CDR3 length: 14 amino acids. CDR1 and CDR2 (germline): SGHAT, FQNNGV. The DNA for the CDR3 is TGTGCCAGCAGCGCATTGGTATCTGGAAACACCATATATTTT. Translated, it gives CASSALVSGNTIYF.

This clonotype was counted at least ten times. The rearrangement uses TRBV6-2 or TRBV6-3 and TRBJ2-7; TRBD1 matches at 8 bases. CDR1 MNHEY and CDR2 SVGEGT come from the germline V gene. This CDR3 has 16 residues. Trimming removed 2 bases from V and 0 bases from J; junction bases left unmatched: 6. The CDR3 is CASSYPGGWGSYEQYF. The DNA for the CDR3 is TGTGCCAGCAGTTACCCAGGGGGCTGGGGCTCCTACGAGCAGTACTTC.

There are many counts of this clonotype. This sequence joins TRBV7-9 and TRBJ2-1; D perhaps matches TRBD1 (6 bases). CDR1 is SEHNR and CDR2 is FQNEAQ in the germline V gene (reference sequence). V lost 5 bases and J lost 5, with 13 bases in between. This CDR3 contains 14 residues. DNA for the CDR3: TGTGCCAGCAGCATCCGGACAGCAGACAATGAGCAGTTCTTC. Its translation is CASSIRTADNEQFF.

V and J are TRBV20-1 and TRBJ2-2; 8 nucleotides align to TRBD1. Germline lookup yields CDR1 DFQATT and CDR2 SNEGSKA (reference sequence). After removal of 7 bases from V and 4 bases from J, the junction contained 2 bases not matched to a gene. There are 12 residues in the CDR3. CDR3 DNA: TGCAGTGGCAGGGGGCTCACCGGGGAGCTGTTTTTT. It codes for CSGRGLTGELFF.

Ten or more counts support this clonotype. The J gene is TRBJ2-7, the V gene TRBV28; tentatively, D is TRBD2 (5 bases). V lost 5 bases to trimming and J lost 0 bases, with 14 bases between them. The V gene's germline CDR1 is MDHEN and CDR2 SYDVKM. The CDR3 totals 15 residues. The CDR3 nucleotides are TGTGCCAGCAGTCCGTCGAGTAGCGACTCCTACGAGCAGTACTTC. Translating it yields CASSPSSSDSYEQYF.

This clonotype was recorded at least ten times. The chain combines TRBV30 with TRBJ1-2; D gene ambiguous. The germline CDR1 and CDR2 sequences are GTSNPN and SVGIG (reference sequence). The CDR3 has 13 residues. Deletions cut 1 base from V and 7 bases from J, with 13 bases between. This CDR3 reads CAWSDGFYFGYTF. The DNA of the CDR3 is TGTGCCTGGAGTGATGGGTTTTACTTTGGCTACACCTTC.

In its sample, this clonotype was seen many times. The V and J genes are TRBV5-1 and TRBJ2-3; D is possibly TRBD2 (6 bases). The CDR3 consists of 14 residues. Between the trimmed V and J ends, which lost 1 base and 6 bases, there was a span of 12 bases. Germline CDR1 SGHRS, CDR2 YFSETQ. CDR3 bases: TGCGCCAGCAGCTTGCAGCGGGCATGGGATACGCAGTATTTT. Translation: CASSLQRAWDTQYF.

This clonotype has more than one count but fewer than ten. The chain joins TRBV12-3 or TRBV12-4 to TRBJ2-1; 8 bases line up with TRBD2. With 8 bases clipped from V and 7 bases from J, the junction kept 10 bases outside the gene matches. The CDR3 length is 14 residues. The CDR3 sequence: CASGPGGRINEQFF. In nucleotides, the CDR3 is TGTGCCAGCGGCCCCGGCGGGAGGATTAATGAGCAGTTCTTC.

This clonotype has ten or more counts. The V and J genes are TRBV6-1 and TRBJ1-5; 10 nucleotides agree with TRBD1. The CDR3 runs 15 residues. CDR1 is MNHNS and CDR2 is SASEGT in the germline V gene. The V and J ends lost 6 bases and 7 bases, in that order; junction bases with no gene match: 9. The CDR3 DNA reads as TGTGCCAGCAGCGTTAGACAGGGGGCAAGGCAGCCCCAGCATTTT. Amino acid sequence: CASSVRQGARQPQHF.

V is TRBV12-5 and J is TRBJ1-1; D possibly corresponds to TRBD1 (5 bases). V shed 5 bases and J shed 3 bases, with 16 bases lying between them. The CDR3 has 15 amino acids. CDR1 and CDR2 (germline): LGHNT, FRNRAP. The CDR3 here is CASGKGGWGYTEAFF. The CDR3 DNA follows: TGTGCTAGTGGTAAGGGAGGTTGGGGGTACACTGAAGCTTTCTTT.

The gene calls are TRBV11-1 and TRBJ2-3, with D unclear. This CDR3 spans 18 amino acids. V was shortened by 1 base and J by 1 base, with 18 bases between the two germline ends. Looked up from germline, CDR1 is SGHAT and CDR2 is FQDESV (reference sequence). The CDR3 reads CASSLGRAARVGTDTQYF. The CDR3 DNA follows: TGTGCCAGCAGCTTAGGCCGGGCAGCCCGAGTCGGCACAGATACGCAGTATTTT.

The rearrangement joins TRBV7-3 to TRBJ2-6, with 7 nucleotides matching TRBD2. V lost 1 base to trimming and J lost 2 bases; unmatched junction nucleotides: 5. The germline V gene has CDR1 SGHTA and CDR2 FQGTGA. This CDR3 is 17 amino acids long. As DNA, the CDR3 is TGTGCCAGCAGCTTAAGGGCGGGAGCTGCTGGGGCCAACGTCCTGACTTTC. It encodes CASSLRAGAAGANVLTF.

This clonotype was seen at least ten times. The rearrangement links TRBV3-1 to TRBJ2-1; weak D call: TRBD2 (6 bases). The CDR3 length is 16 residues. Trimming took 6 bases from V and 2 from J, leaving 17 bases between them. From germline, CDR1 is LGHDT and CDR2 YNNKEL (reference sequence). The CDR3 spells CASSHGRGGTYNEQFF. The CDR3 bases are TGTGCCAGCAGTCACGGCCGGGGCGGGACCTACAATGAGCAGTTCTTC.